The 19 T cell receptor beta chains listed next were all sequenced from one sample in a study of T cell changes during pregnancy in multiple sclerosis. Sequenced by immunoSEQ multiplex PCR; TCRdb stores in-frame clones only, minus some. The table includes 35,000 to 45,000 clones, 91% detected once. The starting material was CD4+ T cells from peripheral blood mononuclear cells, obtained in the second trimester of pregnancy. These receptors came from a female donor in good health, enrolled as a control in a pregnancy study.

On this clone: One end of the junction varies from germline; a read error may be responsible. The rearrangement links TRBV2 to TRBJ2-7, with 10 nucleotides matching TRBD2. Germline V gene data show CDR1 as SNHLY and CDR2 as FYNNEI. This CDR3 contains 12 residues. CDR3 bases: TGTGCCAGCAGTGAACTAGCGGGAGTTATCATATTC. This encodes CASSELAGVIIF.

The chain couples TRBV10-3 to TRBJ2-2, with a tentative D call TRBD2 (6 bases). There are 15 residues in the CDR3. V gave up 6 bases and J gave up 2 bases, with 13 bases separating them. CDR1 is ENHRY and CDR2 is SYGVKD in the germline V gene. This chain's CDR3 is CAIRRGTGNTGELFF. CDR3 DNA sequence: TGTGCCATCAGAAGAGGGACTGGTAACACCGGGGAGCTGTTTTTT.

Only one count was recorded for this clone. The same CDR3 also results from other DNA sequences found in this sample. The V and J genes are TRBV19 and TRBJ2-3, with 11 bases fitting TRBD2. This CDR3 is built from 15 residues. Germline V gene sequence: CDR1 LNHDA, CDR2 SQIVND (reference sequence). V shed 3 bases, J shed 3 bases, and the junction held 2 bases outside the gene matches. This CDR3 reads CASSILAGGTDTQYF. The CDR3 bases are TGTGCCAGTAGTATCCTAGCGGGGGGAACAGATACGCAGTATTTT.

This clone was recorded once. V and J are TRBV6-6 and TRBJ2-7; the match to TRBD1 covers 9 bases. Per germline, CDR1 MNHNY and CDR2 SVGAGI (reference sequence). J lost 2 bases, V lost 5 bases, and 7 bases had no gene match. CDR3 size: 15 residues. CDR3 protein: CASSTGTGNTYEQYF. Here the CDR3 DNA reads TGTGCCAGCAGTACCGGGACAGGGAATACCTACGAGCAGTACTTC.

The chain recombines TRBV5-1 with TRBJ1-6; 10 positions agree with TRBD1. Germline CDR1 reads SGHRS; CDR2 reads YFSETQ. The CDR3 length is 15 residues. With 0 bases clipped from V and 7 bases from J, the junction kept 1 base outside the gene matches. In DNA form, the CDR3 reads TGCGCCAGCAGCTTGGGGGACAGGGGAAATTCACCCCTCCACTTT. Protein product: CASSLGDRGNSPLHF.

This clone was seen only once. The chain is built from TRBV28 and TRBJ1-3, with a possible D match to TRBD1 (6 bases). This CDR3 is 16 amino acids long. With 1 base removed from V and 0 bases from J, the gap between germline ends came to 10 bases. The germline V gene has CDR1 MDHEN and CDR2 SYDVKM. This chain's CDR3 is CASSLSQGSSGNTIYF. The CDR3, as DNA: TGTGCCAGCAGTTTATCACAGGGCTCCTCTGGAAACACCATATATTTT. The complete variable domain, with remaining parts taken from reference TRBV28 and TRBJ1-3, reads DVKVTQSSRYLVKRTGEKVFLECVQDMDHENMFWYRQDPGLGLRLIYFSYDVKMKEKGDIPEGYSVSREKKERFSLILESASTNQTSMYLCASSLSQGSSGNTIYFGEGSWLTVV.

The DNA of the CDR3 is TGTGCCAGCAGTTACCCGTCAGGGCGCACCTACGAGCAGTACTTC. The encoded protein is CASSYPSGRTYEQYF. The rearrangement uses TRBV6-5 and TRBJ2-7, with D tentatively TRBD1 (5 bases). This CDR3 is 15 amino acids long. CDR1 is MNHEY, CDR2 SVGAGI, per germline. V lost 2 bases to trimming and J lost 2 bases, with 13 bases between them.

The chain has TRBV28 and TRBJ1-1, with D unresolved. This CDR3 has 12 amino acids. V was shortened by 6 bases and J by 1 base, with 6 bases between the two germline ends. CDR1 and CDR2 (germline): MDHEN, SYDVKM. CDR3: CASRRANTEAFF. CDR3 DNA: TGTGCCAGCAGGCGAGCGAACACTGAAGCTTTCTTT.

This chain links TRBV6-4 with TRBJ2-6; no clear D. Germline CDR1 and CDR2: MRHNA and SNTAGT. This CDR3 has 13 amino acids. The ends were cut back, 5 bases at V and 4 bases at J, with 6 bases in the middle. The CDR3 DNA follows: TGTGCCAGCAGTCCCGGGGGGGCCAACGTCCTGACTTTC. Protein product: CASSPGGANVLTF.

The chain is built from TRBV6-1 and TRBJ1-2; the match to TRBD1 covers 10 bases. V was clipped by 4 bases and J by 2 bases; unmatched bases: 4. Germline V gene data show CDR1 as MNHNS and CDR2 as SASEGT. This CDR3 is 15 amino acids long. The CDR3 DNA reads TGTGCCAGCAGTGGACCGGGACAGGGGAACTATGGCTACACCTTC. As protein: CASSGPGQGNYGYTF.

The chain is built from TRBV5-1 and TRBJ2-7, with a tentative D call TRBD1 (5 bases). The CDR3 consists of 14 residues. Germline CDR1 SGHRS, CDR2 YFSETQ. With 1 base removed from V and 0 bases from J, the gap between germline ends came to 8 bases. As DNA, the CDR3 is TGCGCCAGCAGCTTGAGGCAGGGCTCCTACGAGCAGTACTTC. It yields the protein CASSLRQGSYEQYF.

The chain couples TRBV28 to TRBJ1-2; 7 bases are shared with TRBD1. The CDR3 extends over 16 amino acids. CDR1 and CDR2 (germline): MDHEN, SYDVKM. Trimming cost V 5 bases and J 6 bases; bases outside gene matches: 15. This CDR3 reads CASSPSLTGRRDGYTF. The DNA for the CDR3 is TGTGCCAGCAGTCCCTCCCTGACAGGGAGGAGGGATGGCTACACCTTC.

The gene calls are TRBV6-1 and TRBJ2-3; the D is unclear. The CDR3 covers 14 residues. Trimming cost V 5 bases and J 3 bases, with 12 bases left between them. Germline CDR1 is MNHNS and CDR2 is SASEGT. The CDR3 is CASSRALWTDTQYF. CDR3 nucleotides: TGTGCCAGCAGTAGAGCCCTTTGGACAGATACGCAGTATTTT.

The rearrangement links TRBV7-8 to TRBJ1-2; D is uncertain. CDR1 and CDR2 from the germline V gene are SGHVS and FQNEAQ. V was cut by 7 bases and J by 2 bases, with 14 bases left in between. The CDR3 runs to 14 residues. CDR3 nucleotides: TGTGCCAGCACCCCTTTTGCGGGAAACTATGGCTACACCTTC. It yields the protein CASTPFAGNYGYTF.

The chain joins TRBV9 to TRBJ2-2; 12 positions match TRBD2. J lost 6 bases, V lost 5 bases, and 5 bases had no gene match. Germline V gene sequence: CDR1 SGDLS, CDR2 YYNGEE. CDR3 size: 15 residues. The chain's CDR3 is CASSPSGGAAGELFF. The CDR3 coding sequence is TGTGCCAGCAGTCCTAGCGGGGGGGCCGCCGGGGAGCTGTTTTTT.

This clone was observed a single time. The chain couples TRBV18 to TRBJ2-3, with D tentatively TRBD1 (6 bases). Trimming pared 1 base from V and 6 bases from J, leaving 14 bases between. This CDR3 spans 15 amino acids. In germline, CDR1 is KGHSH, CDR2 LQKENI. In DNA, the CDR3 is TGTGCCAGCTCACCACTAACAGGGACCGGGGATACGCAGTATTTT. This codes for CASSPLTGTGDTQYF.

The rearrangement joins TRBV6-1 to TRBJ2-5, with TRBD1 matching over 9 bases. Trimming removed 3 bases from V and 6 bases from J; junction bases left unmatched: 5. This CDR3 contains 14 residues. The germline V gene encodes CDR1 MNHNS and CDR2 SASEGT. For the CDR3, the DNA is TGTGCCAGCAGTGAGGGACAGGGTGGGAAGACCCAGTACTTC. Its translation is CASSEGQGGKTQYF.

This chain joins TRBV30 and TRBJ1-5; D remains ambiguous. V was trimmed by 2 bases and J by 4 bases, leaving 12 bases between them. The V gene's germline CDR1 is GTSNPN and CDR2 SVGIG (reference sequence). CDR3 size: 14 residues. The DNA of the CDR3 is TGTGCCTGGAGTCAGCTGGGGAGGAATCAGCCCCAGCATTTT. Protein sequence: CAWSQLGRNQPQHF.

The V call is TRBV28, the J call TRBJ1-1; tentative D call: TRBD1 (5 bases). Trimming removed 4 bases from V and 10 bases from J, with 13 bases in between. Per germline, CDR1 MDHEN and CDR2 SYDVKM. CDR3 size: 12 residues. CDR3 bases: TGTGCCAGCAGTTCGACAGCGGGGGGAGCTTTCTTT. Translated: CASSSTAGGAFF.